A single sample is the source of the 3 T cell receptor beta chains below, sequenced in a study of control samples from healthy donors and cancer patients. TCRdb keeps only in-frame clones here, not all; method: immunoSEQ multiplex PCR. The sample records under 150,000 clones, around 92% being singletons. Sequencing was done on a sample of PBMCs. Every receptor here comes from a man in his forties or fifties with head and neck cancer.

The chain recombines TRBV5-1 with TRBJ2-2; D gene ambiguous. Trimming cost V 0 bases and J 4 bases, with 10 bases left between them. Germline V CDR1 and CDR2: SGHRS, YFSETQ. The CDR3 consists of 15 residues. The CDR3 nucleotides read TGCGCCAGCAGCTTGGGTACAGAGATCACCGGGGAGCTGTTTTTT. Encoded protein: CASSLGTEITGELFF.

This clone was seen a few times. This chain's CDR3 is CAISDGRGAIPYEQYF. In nucleotides, the CDR3 is TGTGCCATCAGTGATGGTCGGGGGGCGATACCCTACGAGCAGTACTTC. The rearrangement uses TRBV10-3 and TRBJ2-7; D is perhaps TRBD2 (7 bases). V dropped 3 bases and J dropped 2 bases, with 17 bases sitting between them. The CDR3 has 16 residues. Looked up from germline, CDR1 is ENHRY and CDR2 is SYGVKD.

The chain employs TRBV30 and TRBJ1-4, with TRBD1 as a possible D gene (6 bases). This CDR3 contains 17 residues. The ends were cut back, 0 bases at V and 0 bases at J, with 14 bases in the middle. The germline V gene encodes CDR1 GTSNPN and CDR2 SVGIG (reference sequence). CDR3 protein: CAWSVQGRGATNEKLFF. The CDR3 DNA reads as TGTGCCTGGAGTGTACAGGGCAGGGGAGCAACTAATGAAAAACTGTTTTTT. The whole variable domain, remainder taken from reference TRBV30 and TRBJ1-4, is SQTIHQWPATLVQPVGSPLSLECTVEGTSNPNLYWYRQAAGRGLQLLFYSVGIGQISSEVPQNLSASRPQDRQFILSSKKLLLSDSGFYLCAWSVQGRGATNEKLFFGSGTQLSVL.